This T cell receptor beta chain was documented in a study of T cells in Graves' hyperthyroidism and ophthalmopathy. Researchers took RNA transcripts and amplified the TCR beta CDR3 regions from them. An initial round of RT-PCR targeting the TCR CDR3 relied on the HTBI primer set. From the multiplex PCR reads, TCRdb called clonotypes with MiXCR, one entry per CDR3 protein. The table lists 350,000 to 400,000 distinct CDR3 sequences, 14% to 15% of them singletons. This clonotype was detected ten times or more. V dropped 9 bases and J dropped 0 bases, with 12 bases sitting between them. Germline V gives CDR1 MDHEN, CDR2 SYDVKM. The CDR3 is 14 residues long.

Material: blood. The sequence was collected from a woman aged 25 to 45 with Graves' hyperthyroidism. This sequence joins TRBV28 and TRBJ2-1; D is ambiguous. This chain's CDR3 is CASKDPNSYNEQFF. CDR3 sequence (DNA): TGTGCCAGTAAGGATCCAAACTCCTACAATGAGCAGTTCTTC.